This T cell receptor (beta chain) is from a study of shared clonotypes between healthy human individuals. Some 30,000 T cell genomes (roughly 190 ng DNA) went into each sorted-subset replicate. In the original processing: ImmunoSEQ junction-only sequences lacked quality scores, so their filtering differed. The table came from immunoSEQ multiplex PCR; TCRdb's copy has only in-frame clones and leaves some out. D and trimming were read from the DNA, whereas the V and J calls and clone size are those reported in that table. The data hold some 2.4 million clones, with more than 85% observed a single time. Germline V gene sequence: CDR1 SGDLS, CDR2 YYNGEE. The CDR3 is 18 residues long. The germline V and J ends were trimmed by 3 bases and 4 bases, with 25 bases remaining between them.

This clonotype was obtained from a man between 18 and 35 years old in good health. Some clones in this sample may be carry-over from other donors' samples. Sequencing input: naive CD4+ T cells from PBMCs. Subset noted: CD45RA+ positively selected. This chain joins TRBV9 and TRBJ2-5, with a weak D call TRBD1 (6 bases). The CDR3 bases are TGTGCCAGCAGCGCCCGCGCCCGGACAGCTTTCCAGGGAGAGACCCAGTACTTC. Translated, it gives CASSARARTAFQGETQYF.